This T cell receptor beta chain derives from a study of a mutant IDH1 vaccine in newly diagnosed glioma. Time point meaning: baseline, week 1 (first vaccination visit). Noted treatment: pre-vaccination baseline after standard-of-care therapy. Generated by immunoSEQ multiplex PCR, the TCRdb table keeps only in-frame clones and is missing some. The sample records tens of thousands of clones, approximately 80% being singletons. The clonotype was recovered from a middle-aged woman with glioma. This material consisted of PBMCs, taken from a glioma patient treated with radiotherapy, temozolomide or both.

The CDR3 DNA sequence: TGTGCCAGCAGCAACACATGGAACGTCGGTGGGGAAAAACTGTTTTTT. Translation gives CASSNTWNVGGEKLFF. V gene TRBV7-8 combines with J gene TRBJ1-4; D call uncertain. Germline CDR1 and CDR2: SGHVS and FQNEAQ. The V and J ends lost 5 bases and 8 bases respectively, with 21 bases between them. The CDR3 totals 16 residues. Full variable domain (missing parts from reference TRBV7-8 and TRBJ1-4): GAGVSQSPRYKVAKRGQDVALRCDPISGHVSLFWYQQALGQGPEFLTYFQNEAQLDKSGLPSDRFFAERPEGSVSTLKIQRTQQEDSAVYLCASSNTWNVGGEKLFFGSGTQLSVL.